A single sample is the source of the 20 T cell receptor beta chains below, sequenced in a study of T cells in localized non-small cell lung cancer. The method was immunoSEQ multiplex PCR; TCRdb's version includes in-frame clones alone and lacks a portion of them. The sample lists roughly 1,400 clones, approximately 30% occurring once. Sequencing was performed on lung tumor tissue, taken before any cancer treatment. Source of these receptors: a male donor older than 55 with stage II squamous cell lung carcinoma.

This clone is medium-sized. The chain has TRBV11-3 and TRBJ2-1; 10 nucleotides line up with TRBD2. The V and J ends lost 3 bases and 5 bases, in that order; junction bases with no gene match: 4. The CDR3 loop spans 15 amino acids. The germline V gene has CDR1 SGHNT and CDR2 YENEEA. The CDR3 DNA sequence: TGTGCCAGCAGCTTGCTAGCGGGGGCAGACAATGAGCAGTTCTTC. Translated, it gives CASSLLAGADNEQFF.

The chain is built from TRBV7-5 and TRBJ2-7; TRBD1 is the table's D call and was not checked against the DNA. TRBV7-5 is a pseudogene locus. This CDR3 is 15 amino acids long. CDR3 nucleotide sequence: TGTGCCAGCAGCTTAAGGATGGAAGTCTGGGCCGAGCAGTACTTC. Protein product: CASSLRMEVWAEQYF.

By share of the sample, this clone is medium-sized. This chain uses TRBV9 with TRBJ2-7; 7 positions match TRBD2. V gave up 0 bases and J gave up 4 bases; unmatched junction bases: 10. In germline, CDR1 is SGDLS, CDR2 YYNGEE. This CDR3 has 16 residues. CDR3 protein: CASSVVYGGTIYEQYF. The CDR3 nucleotides read TGTGCCAGCAGCGTAGTATACGGGGGGACGATATACGAGCAGTACTTC.

This chain links TRBV11-3 with TRBJ1-1, with TRBD1 as a possible D gene (5 bases). Germline CDR1 is SGHNT and CDR2 is YENEEA. The CDR3 consists of 15 residues. V lost 2 bases and J lost 1, with 11 bases in between. The CDR3 DNA follows: TGTGCCAGCAGCTTAAATCAAGACAGGAACACTGAAGCTTTCTTT. Encoded protein: CASSLNQDRNTEAFF.

V is TRBV6-8 and J is TRBJ2-7, with D perhaps matching TRBD1 (5 bases). The CDR3 consists of 13 residues. V gave up 5 bases and J gave up 6 bases, with 14 bases separating them. Germline-derived CDR1 and CDR2 are MNHGY and SAAAGT. The CDR3 nucleotides are TGTGCCAGCAGTATCGATCAGGGATTCGAGCAGTACTTC. It encodes CASSIDQGFEQYF.

Note on this clone: At one of its ends the junction is not consistent with the germline gene, which may arise from a read error. V is TRBV29-1 and J is TRBJ1-6, with TRBD1 matching 8 bases. Germline-derived CDR1 and CDR2 are SQVTM and ANQGSEA. The CDR3 extends over 13 amino acids. CDR3 region: CSVADRADSPLHF. CDR3 bases: TGCAGCGTAGCGGACAGGGCGGATTCACCCCTTCACTTT.

V and J are TRBV12-5 and TRBJ1-1; D is uncertain. The CDR3 covers 14 residues. The germline CDR1 and CDR2 sequences are LGHNT and FRNRAP. Trimming took off 4 bases at V and 2 bases at J, with 11 bases between the two ends. The CDR3 region is CASGWERSNTEAFF. CDR3 DNA: TGTGCTAGTGGTTGGGAAAGGAGTAACACTGAAGCTTTCTTT.

Only a few counts were recorded for this clone. Germline is not matched at one junction end, which may reflect a read error. The chain is built from TRBV9 and TRBJ2-6, with a possible D match to TRBD2 (6 bases). The CDR3 sequence is 15 residues long. Germline loops: CDR1 SGDLS, CDR2 YYNGEE. The CDR3 sequence: CASRPEGSGANVLIF. The CDR3 DNA follows: TGTGCCAGCAGGCCGGAGGGCTCTGGGGCCAACGTCCTGATTTTC. Full variable domain (missing parts from reference TRBV9 and TRBJ2-6): DSGVTQTPKHLITATGQRVTLRCSPRSGDLSVYWYQQSLDQGLQFLIQYYNGEERAKGNILERFSAQQFPDLHSELNLSSLELGDSALYFCASRPEGSGANVLIFGAGSRLTVL.

This clone was seen a few times. The chain has TRBV28 and TRBJ1-5; 7 bases are shared with TRBD1. Germline CDR1 MDHEN, CDR2 SYDVKM. The CDR3 covers 15 residues. The ends lost 5 bases at V and 1 base at J; junction bases unmatched: 5. CDR3 residues: CASSQTGPSNQPQHF. The CDR3 nucleotides read TGTGCCAGCAGTCAGACAGGGCCGAGCAATCAGCCCCAGCATTTT.

The chain employs TRBV6-1 and TRBJ1-2; D ambiguous. V lost 0 bases and J 4 bases, leaving 12 bases between the germline ends. The CDR3 length is 15 residues. Germline-derived CDR1 and CDR2 are MNHNS and SASEGT. The CDR3: CASSEAIGFSYGYTF. The CDR3 nucleotides are TGTGCCAGCAGTGAAGCGATAGGGTTCAGCTATGGCTACACCTTC.

The table lists this clone with a few counts. The DNA for the CDR3 is TGTGCCAGCAGCTTAAGGGGGCGCGGATCGACTAGCACAGATACGCAGTATTTT. Translating it yields CASSLRGRGSTSTDTQYF. The V call is TRBV11-3, the J call TRBJ2-3, with 7 bases identical to TRBD1. Germline V gives CDR1 SGHNT, CDR2 YENEEA. The trim removed 2 bases at V and 0 bases at J, leaving 11 bases unmatched. This CDR3 has 18 residues.

This chain joins TRBV29-1 and TRBJ1-3; D is ambiguous. The CDR3 is 13 amino acids. V was trimmed by 3 bases and J by 8 bases, leaving 14 bases between them. CDR1 SQVTM and CDR2 ANQGSEA come from the germline V gene. In DNA form, the CDR3 reads TGCAGCGTTGAGATTGAGAGACGGGACACCATATATTTT. It encodes CSVEIERRDTIYF.

V usage is TRBV19 and J usage is TRBJ1-5; TRBD1 matches 8 bases. The CDR3 consists of 15 residues. Germline V lookup: CDR1 LNHDA, CDR2 SQIVND (reference sequence). Trimming took 5 bases from V and 5 from J; bases not matched to a gene: 8. This chain's CDR3 is CASSAGDRWDQPQHF. CDR3 nucleotide sequence: TGTGCCAGTAGTGCAGGGGACAGGTGGGATCAGCCCCAGCATTTT.

The chain combines TRBV19 with TRBJ2-7; TRBD1 agrees at 8 bases. The germline gives CDR1 LNHDA, CDR2 SQIVND (reference sequence). The V gene end was trimmed by 6 bases and the J gene end by 3 bases; junction bases not matched to a gene: 7. The CDR3 runs 14 residues. CDR3 sequence (DNA): TGTGCCAGTAGCGACAGGGGTATGCTCTACGAGCAGTACTTC. It encodes CASSDRGMLYEQYF.

V gene TRBV28 combines with J gene TRBJ2-4; D might be TRBD2 (6 bases). The ends were cut back, 6 bases at V and 8 bases at J, with 20 bases in the middle. CDR3 length equals 15 residues. CDR1 and CDR2 from the germline V gene are MDHEN and SYDVKM. The CDR3 here is CASSQHRERPDIQYF. As DNA, the CDR3 is TGTGCCAGCAGCCAACATCGGGAGAGGCCAGACATTCAGTACTTC.

The chain couples TRBV9 to TRBJ2-3; a possible D gene is TRBD2 (6 bases). Germline V CDR1 and CDR2: SGDLS, YYNGEE. This CDR3 is 16 amino acids long. The V and J ends lost 4 bases and 0 bases respectively, with 15 bases between them. CDR3 in DNA: TGTGCCAGCAGCCCCCTGGGGGGTACTAGCACAGATACGCAGTATTTT. Protein: CASSPLGGTSTDTQYF.

Only a few counts were recorded for this clone. This rearrangement joins TRBV6-8 to TRBJ1-5; D gene ambiguous. The CDR3 sequence is 14 residues long. The V end was cut by 6 bases, the J end by 0 bases, with 9 bases between. Germline V CDR1 and CDR2: MNHGY, SAAAGT. The CDR3 reads CASSPAHSNQPQHF. DNA of the CDR3: TGTGCCAGCAGCCCGGCCCATAGCAATCAGCCCCAGCATTTT.

The J gene is TRBJ1-1, the V gene TRBV29-1; TRBD1 is a possible D gene (6 bases). From germline, CDR1 is SQVTM and CDR2 ANQGSEA. The CDR3 length is 13 residues. V lost 4 bases and J lost 0, with 9 bases in between. This CDR3 is CSVGGGMNTEAFF. CDR3 DNA sequence: TGCAGCGTTGGGGGGGGCATGAACACTGAAGCTTTCTTT.

The rearrangement joins TRBV9 to TRBJ2-2, with D unclear. The germline V gene encodes CDR1 SGDLS and CDR2 YYNGEE. This CDR3 comprises 17 residues. The ends were cut back, 4 bases at V and 6 bases at J, with 22 bases in the middle. CDR3 protein: CASSPQPARRIAGELFF. CDR3 sequence (DNA): TGTGCCAGCAGCCCCCAACCGGCTAGGCGTATAGCCGGGGAGCTGTTTTTT.

The chain links TRBV6-9 to TRBJ2-1; D not resolved. Per germline, CDR1 MNHGY and CDR2 SVAAGI. Deletions cut 3 bases from V and 5 bases from J, with 5 bases between. The CDR3 is 12 residues long. The CDR3 coding sequence is TGTGCCAGCAGTTACCAGAACAATGAGCAGTTCTTC. Translated, it gives CASSYQNNEQFF.